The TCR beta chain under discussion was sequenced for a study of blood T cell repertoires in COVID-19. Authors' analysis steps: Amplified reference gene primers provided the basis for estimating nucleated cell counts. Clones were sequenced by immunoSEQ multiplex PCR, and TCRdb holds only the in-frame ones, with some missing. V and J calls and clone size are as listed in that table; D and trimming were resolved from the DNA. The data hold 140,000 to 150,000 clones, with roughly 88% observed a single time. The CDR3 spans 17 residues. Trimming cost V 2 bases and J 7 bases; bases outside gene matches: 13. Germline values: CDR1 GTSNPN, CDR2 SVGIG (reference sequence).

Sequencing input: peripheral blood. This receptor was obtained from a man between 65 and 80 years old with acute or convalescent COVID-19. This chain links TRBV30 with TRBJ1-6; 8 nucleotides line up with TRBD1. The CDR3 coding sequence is TGTGCCTGGAGTCCCCAGGTCGGGACAGGAGTGAATTCACCCCTCCACTTT. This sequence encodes CAWSPQVGTGVNSPLHF.